The sequence of this T cell receptor beta chain was determined in a study of cytomegalovirus exposure and HLA in healthy donors. Donors sampled were nominally healthy, though unrecorded immune exposures were likely. PCR employed 60 Vbeta and 13 Jbeta primers. This table comes from immunoSEQ multiplex PCR, and its TCRdb copy is limited to in-frame clones, with some not included. The table records about 140,000 clones, approximately 80% of them present only once. Study-level findings and limits: According to the study, 150 to 200 TCR beta chains were cytomegalovirus-associated. In vitro testing confirmed three CMV-associated chains as specific for CMV antigens.

Concerning this clone itself: Its specificity is unknown.

This TCR came from a man aged 45-60 years in good health and CMV-seronegative. Sequencing used PBMCs.

The CDR3 protein is CASSLRNQPQHF. For the CDR3, the DNA is TGTGCCAGCAGTTTGCGGAATCAGCCCCAGCATTTT. The chain joins TRBV27 to TRBJ1-5; D remains unclear. In germline, CDR1 is MNHEY, CDR2 SMNVEV (reference sequence). V lost 3 bases, J lost 4 bases, and 4 bases lay in between. The CDR3 loop spans 12 amino acids.